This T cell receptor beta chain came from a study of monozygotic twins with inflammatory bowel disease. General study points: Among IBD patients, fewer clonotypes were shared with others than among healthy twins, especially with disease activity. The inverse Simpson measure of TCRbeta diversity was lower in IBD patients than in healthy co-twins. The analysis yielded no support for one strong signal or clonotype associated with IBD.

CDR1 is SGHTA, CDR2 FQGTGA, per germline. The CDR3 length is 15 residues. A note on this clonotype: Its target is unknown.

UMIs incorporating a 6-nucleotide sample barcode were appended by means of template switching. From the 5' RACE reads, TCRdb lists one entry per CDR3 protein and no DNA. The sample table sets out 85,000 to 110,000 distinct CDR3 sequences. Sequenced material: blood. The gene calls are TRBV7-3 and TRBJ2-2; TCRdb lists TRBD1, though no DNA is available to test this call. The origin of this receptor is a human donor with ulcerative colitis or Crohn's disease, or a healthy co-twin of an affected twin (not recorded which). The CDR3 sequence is CASSSSGGWSGELFF.